Listed below are T cell receptor beta chains from one sample, sequenced in a study of T cells in Graves' hyperthyroidism and ophthalmopathy. TCRdb ran MiXCR on the multiplex PCR reads and lists one entry per CDR3 protein. The sample has roughly 350,000 distinct CDR3 sequences; approximately 15% are singletons. Source material: blood. The receptors were sampled from a woman aged 40-49 years with Graves' ophthalmopathy. CDR3s include the opening cysteine and the closing phenylalanine or tryptophan. D genes are given only for firm matches. Some rows mark clone size as missing; the rest say once, few, many or name a class of expanded clone.

d_call: NA; v_call: TRBV2; clone_size: many; j_call: TRBJ2-2; cdr3_nt: TGTGCCAGCAGTTGGGATGGCACCGGGGAGCTGTTTTTT; cdr3_aa: CASSWDGTGELFF
d_call: TRBD2; v_call: TRBV28; clone_size: many; j_call: TRBJ2-5; cdr3_nt: TGTGCCAGCAGTTTCCTGACAATAGCGGGAGGTGAGACCCAGTACTTC; cdr3_aa: CASSFLTIAGGETQYF
d_call: NA; v_call: TRBV30; clone_size: few; j_call: TRBJ1-5; cdr3_nt: TGTGCCTGGAGTGTCGCCCGCACTAAAAATAGCAATCAGCCCCAGCATTTT; cdr3_aa: CAWSVARTKNSNQPQHF
d_call: NA; v_call: TRBV2; clone_size: many; j_call: TRBJ1-2; cdr3_nt: TGTGCCAGCAGGGTCCAAAGGATAACCTATGGCTACACCTTC; cdr3_aa: CASRVQRITYGYTF
d_call: NA; v_call: TRBV19; clone_size: NA; j_call: TRBJ2-3; cdr3_nt: TGTGCCAGTAGGGGCAGGACGCGCGTCCGAACAGATACGCAGTATTTT; cdr3_aa: CASRGRTRVRTDTQYF
d_call: NA; v_call: TRBV6-1; clone_size: many; j_call: TRBJ1-1; cdr3_nt: TGTGCCAGTGTAGAAAGTCAGGTGGGGACTGAAGCTTTCTTT; cdr3_aa: CASVESQVGTEAFF
d_call: NA; v_call: TRBV6-4; clone_size: many; j_call: TRBJ1-1; cdr3_nt: TGTGCCAGCAGTGCCACTCCCGGGACGTCTGAAGCTTTCTTT; cdr3_aa: CASSATPGTSEAFF
d_call: TRBD2; v_call: TRBV5-5; clone_size: NA; j_call: TRBJ2-5; cdr3_nt: TGTGCCAGCAGCATATTAGCGGGGAGCCAAGAGACCCAGTACTTC; cdr3_aa: CASSILAGSQETQYF
d_call: NA; v_call: TRBV6-5; clone_size: many; j_call: TRBJ2-1; cdr3_nt: TGTGCCAGCAGTTACTCGCCAGGCTACAATGAGCAGTTCTTC; cdr3_aa: CASSYSPGYNEQFF
d_call: TRBD1; v_call: TRBV7-6; clone_size: NA; j_call: TRBJ2-3; cdr3_nt: TGTGCCAGCAGCCTACCCCCGGGACAGGGGCATCAAGATACGCGGTATTTT; cdr3_aa: CASSLPPGQGHQDTRYF
d_call: TRBD1; v_call: TRBV10-2; clone_size: many; j_call: TRBJ2-7; cdr3_nt: TGCGCCAGCAGTGTGTATAAGGACAGGGCCCCCTACGAGCAGTACTTC; cdr3_aa: CASSVYKDRAPYEQYF
d_call: NA; v_call: TRBV28; clone_size: many; j_call: TRBJ2-7; cdr3_nt: TGTGCCAGCAGTTTAAGACAGGGACTCTCCTACGAGCAGTACTTC; cdr3_aa: CASSLRQGLSYEQYF
d_call: NA; v_call: TRBV28; clone_size: many; j_call: TRBJ1-1; cdr3_nt: TGTGCCAGCAGGCTATCGAGTGGGTTGACTGAAGCTTTCTTT; cdr3_aa: CASRLSSGLTEAFF
d_call: TRBD1; v_call: TRBV19; clone_size: NA; j_call: TRBJ1-2; cdr3_nt: TGTGCCAGTAGTGCCCGGGACAGGGGCCCGAATGGCTACACCTTC; cdr3_aa: CASSARDRGPNGYTF
d_call: TRBD2; v_call: TRBV19; clone_size: few; j_call: TRBJ2-7; cdr3_nt: TGTGCCAGTAGTCCCGGGACTAGCTTGCACGAGCAGTACTTC; cdr3_aa: CASSPGTSLHEQYF
d_call: NA; v_call: TRBV20-1; clone_size: many; j_call: TRBJ2-1; cdr3_nt: TGCAGTGCTAGCCCCCTTGCGGGGTCCTACAATGAGCAGTTCTTC; cdr3_aa: CSASPLAGSYNEQFF
d_call: NA; v_call: TRBV20-1; clone_size: NA; j_call: TRBJ2-5; cdr3_nt: TGCAGTGCTAGACAACAGAACCCGACACAAGAGACCCAGTACTTC; cdr3_aa: CSARQQNPTQETQYF
d_call: TRBD1; v_call: TRBV6-1; clone_size: many; j_call: TRBJ1-1; cdr3_nt: TGTGCCAGCAGTGATCGGACAGGGGGGAGCACTGAAGCTTTCTTT; cdr3_aa: CASSDRTGGSTEAFF
d_call: NA; v_call: TRBV20-1; clone_size: many; j_call: TRBJ2-1; cdr3_nt: TGCAGTGCTAGGGCGCAGGGGCGCAATGAGCAGTTCTTC; cdr3_aa: CSARAQGRNEQFF
d_call: NA; v_call: TRBV7-6; clone_size: NA; j_call: TRBJ1-2; cdr3_nt: TGTGCCAGCAGCTTAGAGCGGGGCGCTGGCTACACCTTC; cdr3_aa: CASSLERGAGYTF
d_call: NA; v_call: TRBV15; clone_size: NA; j_call: TRBJ1-5; cdr3_nt: TGTGCCACCAGTCAGATGGACGGCACTAATCAGCCCCAGCATTTT; cdr3_aa: CATSQMDGTNQPQHF
d_call: TRBD1; v_call: TRBV14; clone_size: few; j_call: TRBJ1-4; cdr3_nt: TGTGCCAGCAGCCTAAACCGGGACAGGGGTGAAAAACTGTTTTTT; cdr3_aa: CASSLNRDRGEKLFF
d_call: NA; v_call: TRBV2; clone_size: many; j_call: TRBJ2-7; cdr3_nt: TGTGCCAGCAGCTATACACGGAGTACGGGGTACGAGCAGTACTTC; cdr3_aa: CASSYTRSTGYEQYF
d_call: NA; v_call: TRBV5-1; clone_size: many; j_call: TRBJ2-7; cdr3_nt: TGTGCCAGCAGTTTGGTGGGATACGAGCAGTACTTC; cdr3_aa: CASSLVGYEQYF
d_call: TRBD2; v_call: TRBV18; clone_size: few; j_call: TRBJ2-2; cdr3_nt: TGTGCCAGCTCGCTGACTAGCCTAAGGAACACCGGGGAGCTGTTTTTT; cdr3_aa: CASSLTSLRNTGELFF
d_call: TRBD2; v_call: TRBV28; clone_size: few; j_call: TRBJ2-7; cdr3_nt: TGTGCCAGCAGCGGGCGGGAGGTAGACGAGCAGTACTTC; cdr3_aa: CASSGREVDEQYF
d_call: NA; v_call: TRBV6-2/TRBV6-3; clone_size: many; j_call: TRBJ2-7; cdr3_nt: TGTGCCAGCAGTTACACTAACCCAAGGGAGCAGTACTTC; cdr3_aa: CASSYTNPREQYF
d_call: NA; v_call: TRBV20-1; clone_size: many; j_call: TRBJ1-2; cdr3_nt: TGCAGTGCACCCGATGCCGGCTATGGCTACACCTTC; cdr3_aa: CSAPDAGYGYTF
d_call: TRBD2; v_call: TRBV29-1; clone_size: many; j_call: TRBJ2-3; cdr3_nt: TGCAGCGTTGATGGTGCGGGGGGAGATACGCAGTATTTT; cdr3_aa: CSVDGAGGDTQYF